This TCR beta chain was documented in a study of early T cells in non-severe SARS-CoV-2 infection (dated by TCRdb to the early 2020s). Background for the entire study: Because TCR sequencing relied on bulk RNA taken from unsorted whole blood, pairing of alpha and beta chains was not possible.

What the study reported, not specific to this receptor: Matching against VDJdb was skewed toward anti-spike CD8 responses, likely underestimated virus-specific expansions, and missed private and CD4 specificities.

A case-control design nested within a healthcare worker cohort in London, UK, was used, with weekly nasopharyngeal swab PCR tests and blood sampling performed. Healthcare workers were recruited between 23 and 31 March 2020, during the week of the UK lockdown, and were followed weekly for up to roughly 16 weeks. Library method: 5' RACE. TCRdb lists the instrument as NextSeq 500. To correct for sequencing error and PCR bias, the TCR library protocol tagged individual cDNA molecules with unique molecular identifiers. Sequencing covered both TCR alpha and beta chains, and within each sample the abundances of alpha and beta sequences were tightly co-correlated. In the original analysis: Decombinator V4 was used to annotate the V gene, J gene and CDR3 of the TCR sequences. TCRs were defined as expanded if a significant change between any two time points was detected under a Poisson model with p below 0.0001. TCR abundances were normalised to the total number of TCRs sequenced in each sample and reported as counts per million. TRAV1-2 paired with TRAJ12, TRAJ20 or TRAJ33 defined MAIT TCRs, while TRAV10 paired with TRAJ18 defined iNKT TCRs. VDJdb, accessed 1 November 2021, was searched for CMV, EBV and SARS-CoV-2 annotated TCRs, with TCRs annotated for multiple antigens excluded. TCRdb reprocessing: public reads trimmed at Q25 with fastp, clones called with MiXCR, in-frame beta chains kept. Under each unique CDR3 protein, matching rows form one entry showing the most common genes and DNA. These V and J calls are TCRdb output, not the study's own analysis. The sample table holds 70,000 to 75,000 distinct CDR3 sequences, of which about an eighth were seen once. Jointly, the top ten make up over 12% of the sample.

The V and J ends are trimmed by 3 bases and 7 bases, leaving 16 bases between them. The CDR3 numbers 14 residues from cysteine through phenylalanine. Just the 42-base CDR3 DNA is kept, in frame starting at base 1. Remarks on this clonotype: Its recognized antigen is unknown. Within one base of it there is no much larger clone, and no base qualities were kept.

In this chain, TRBV12-3 or TRBV12-4 is recombined with TRBJ2-7; matching of 6 bases hints at TRBD2 as the D gene. What was sequenced was whole blood. The receptor's source is an adult who was a healthcare worker with PCR-confirmed SARS-CoV-2 infection or an uninfected control (not recorded which). DNA sequence: TGTGCCAGCAGTTTTAGCACGACGGGGGTAGAGCAGTACTTC. Its protein is CASSFSTTGVEQYF.